This TCR beta chain derives from a study of regulatory T cells in long-lasting Graves disease. Time point denoted: newly diagnosed GD, antithyroid drugs for less than 3 months. Preparation of the TCR library used RNA extracted from PBMCs. For TCR beta, libraries came from iRepertoire HTBI primers and Arm-PCR of CDR3 regions. TCRdb analysed the multiplex PCR reads with MiXCR anew, one entry per CDR3 protein. The sample has 550,000 to 650,000 distinct CDR3 sequences, roughly a sixth seen once. Germline V CDR1 and CDR2: SEHNR, FQNEAQ (reference sequence). The CDR3 extends over 12 amino acids. Study conclusions and caveats: With persistent disease, TRBV28, TRBJ1-2 and TRBJ2-5 were the favored segments.

To note about this clonotype: Its specificity is unknown. The germline gene is not matched at one end of the junction; a read error may be the cause.

These same data were also listed under a study on T cells in Graves' hyperthyroidism and ophthalmopathy. This second study says: The TCR CDR3 first-round RT-PCR relied on the HTBI primer set.

The chain carries TRBV7-9 and TRBJ1-1; no definite D call. The receptor comes from a young man with Graves disease. Sequencing was performed on peripheral blood mononuclear cells (PBMCs), taken at new diagnosis, from a patient treated with antithyroid drugs. The CDR3 sequence is CASSQGLTEAFF. In DNA form, the CDR3 reads TGCGCCAGCAGCCAAGGTCTGACTGAAGCTTTCTTT.